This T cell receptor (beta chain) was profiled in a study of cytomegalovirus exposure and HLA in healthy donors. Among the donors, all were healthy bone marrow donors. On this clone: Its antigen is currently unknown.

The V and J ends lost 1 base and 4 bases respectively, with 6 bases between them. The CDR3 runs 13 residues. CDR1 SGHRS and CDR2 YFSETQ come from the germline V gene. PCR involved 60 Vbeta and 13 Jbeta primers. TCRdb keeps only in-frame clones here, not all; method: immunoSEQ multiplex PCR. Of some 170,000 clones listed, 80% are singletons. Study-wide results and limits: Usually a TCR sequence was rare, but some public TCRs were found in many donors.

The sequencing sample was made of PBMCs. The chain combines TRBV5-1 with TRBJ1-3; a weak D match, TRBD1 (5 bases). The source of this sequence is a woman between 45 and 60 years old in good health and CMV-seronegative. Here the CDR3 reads CASSLTGGNTIYF. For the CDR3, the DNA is TGCGCCAGCAGCTTGACAGGCGGAAACACCATATATTTT.